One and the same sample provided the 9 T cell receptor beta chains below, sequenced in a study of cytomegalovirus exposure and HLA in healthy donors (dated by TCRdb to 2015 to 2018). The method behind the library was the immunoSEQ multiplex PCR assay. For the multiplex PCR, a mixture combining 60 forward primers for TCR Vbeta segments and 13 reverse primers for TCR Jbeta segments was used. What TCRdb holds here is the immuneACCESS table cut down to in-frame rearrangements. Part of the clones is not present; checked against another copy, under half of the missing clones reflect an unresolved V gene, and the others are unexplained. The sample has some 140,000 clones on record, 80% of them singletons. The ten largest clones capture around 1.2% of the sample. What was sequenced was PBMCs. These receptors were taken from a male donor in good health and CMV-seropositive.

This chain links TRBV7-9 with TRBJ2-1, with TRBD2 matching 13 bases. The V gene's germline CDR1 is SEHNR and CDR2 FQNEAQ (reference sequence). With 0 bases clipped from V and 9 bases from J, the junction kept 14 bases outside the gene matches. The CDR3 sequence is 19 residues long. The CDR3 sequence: CASSLAGVGLAGRSGEQFF. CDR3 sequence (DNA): TGTGCCAGCAGCTTAGCCGGGGTGGGACTAGCGGGGAGAAGCGGTGAGCAGTTCTTC.

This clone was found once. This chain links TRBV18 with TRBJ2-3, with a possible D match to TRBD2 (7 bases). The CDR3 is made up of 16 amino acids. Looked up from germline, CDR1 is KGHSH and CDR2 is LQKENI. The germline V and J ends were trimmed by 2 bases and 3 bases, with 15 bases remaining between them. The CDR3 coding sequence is TGTGCCAGCTCACCAGGGGGGGCCGGGCCGACAGATACGCAGTATTTT. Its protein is CASSPGGAGPTDTQYF.

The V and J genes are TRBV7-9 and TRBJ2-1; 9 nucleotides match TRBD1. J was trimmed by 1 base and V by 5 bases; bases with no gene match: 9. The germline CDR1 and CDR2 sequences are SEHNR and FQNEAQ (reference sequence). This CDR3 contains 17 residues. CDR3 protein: CASSPGQGRRSYNEQFF. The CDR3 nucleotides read TGTGCCAGCAGCCCGGGACAGGGTCGGCGGTCCTACAATGAGCAGTTCTTC.

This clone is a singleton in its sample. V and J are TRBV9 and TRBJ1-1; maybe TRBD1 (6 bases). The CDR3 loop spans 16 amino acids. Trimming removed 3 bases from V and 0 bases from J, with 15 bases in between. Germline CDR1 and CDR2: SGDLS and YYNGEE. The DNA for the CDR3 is TGTGCCAGCAGCGGACCGGGACAAGGAATGAACACTGAAGCTTTCTTT. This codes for CASSGPGQGMNTEAFF.

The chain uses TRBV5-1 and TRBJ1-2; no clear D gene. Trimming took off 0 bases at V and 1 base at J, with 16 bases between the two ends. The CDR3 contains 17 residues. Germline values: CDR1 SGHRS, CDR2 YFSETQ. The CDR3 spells CASSLAFGRTDNYGYTF. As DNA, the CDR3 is TGCGCCAGCAGCTTGGCTTTCGGGCGGACTGATAACTATGGCTACACCTTC.

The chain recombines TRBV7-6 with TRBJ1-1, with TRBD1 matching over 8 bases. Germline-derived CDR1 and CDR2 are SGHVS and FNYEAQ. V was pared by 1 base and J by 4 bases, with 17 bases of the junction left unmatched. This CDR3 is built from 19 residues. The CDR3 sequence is CASSLGISGGNRASTEAFF. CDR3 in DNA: TGTGCCAGCAGCTTAGGGATCTCAGGGGGCAATCGGGCGAGCACTGAAGCTTTCTTT. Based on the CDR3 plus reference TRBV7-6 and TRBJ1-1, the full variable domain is GAGVSQSPRYKVTKRGQDVALRCDPISGHVSLYWYRQALGQGPEFLTYFNYEAQQDKSGLPNDRFSAERPEGSISTLTIQRTEQRDSAMYRCASSLGISGGNRASTEAFFGQGTRLTVV.

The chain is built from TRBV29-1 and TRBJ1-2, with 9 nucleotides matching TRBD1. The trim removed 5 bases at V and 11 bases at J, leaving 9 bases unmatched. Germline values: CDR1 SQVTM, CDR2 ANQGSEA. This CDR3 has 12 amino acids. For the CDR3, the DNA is TGCAGCGTTCGCGGGGACAGGGTTTTTTACACCTTC. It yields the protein CSVRGDRVFYTF.

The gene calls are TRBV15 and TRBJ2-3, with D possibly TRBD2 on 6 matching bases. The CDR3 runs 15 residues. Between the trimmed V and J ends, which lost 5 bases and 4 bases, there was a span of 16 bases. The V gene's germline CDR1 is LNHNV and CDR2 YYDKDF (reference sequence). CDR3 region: CATSPGRDRSDTQYF. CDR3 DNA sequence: TGTGCCACCAGCCCGGGGCGGGATCGATCAGATACGCAGTATTTT.

The CDR3 is CASSPIQGKGTGELFF. The CDR3 nucleotides are TGTGCCAGTAGCCCAATTCAGGGGAAGGGCACCGGGGAGCTGTTTTTT. This sequence joins TRBV19 and TRBJ2-2; D may be TRBD1 (6 bases). Germline lookup yields CDR1 LNHDA and CDR2 SQIVND (reference sequence). This CDR3 is 16 amino acids long. The V end was cut by 6 bases, the J end by 4 bases, with 18 bases between.